The 5 T cell receptor beta chains below were found in one sample sequenced in a study of blood T cell repertoires in COVID-19 (dated by TCRdb to 2020 to 2021). Receptor libraries were prepared by the immunoSEQ multiplex PCR assay. TCRdb retrieved this table from immuneACCESS and kept in-frame rearrangements only. Not all clones are present; in checked studies, unresolved V genes account for under half, and no reason is known for the remainder. The sample includes some 220,000 clones, with approximately 83% observed a single time. The top ten constitute 0.95% to 1.5% of the sample. Material for sequencing was peripheral blood. The receptors were sampled from a woman aged 25 to 39 with COVID-19, enrolled during active disease.

This clone was seen only once. The chain has TRBV28 and TRBJ1-4; 8 nucleotides line up with TRBD1. Unmatched junction bases numbered 6, after V lost 3 bases and J lost 9 bases. CDR1 and CDR2 from the germline V gene are MDHEN and SYDVKM. This CDR3 is built from 14 residues. CDR3 in amino acids: CASSFTRGRQKLFF. As DNA, the CDR3 is TGTGCCAGCAGTTTCACCAGGGGGCGACAAAAACTGTTTTTT.

In this sample, this clone turned up once. The DNA for the CDR3 is TGTGCCAGCAGTATTATAGGCGGGAGTGACACCGGGGAGCTGTTTTTT. Amino acid sequence: CASSIIGGSDTGELFF. The chain recombines TRBV6-6 with TRBJ2-2; 7 bases are a match to TRBD2. The CDR3 loop spans 16 amino acids. With 5 bases clipped from V and 3 bases from J, the junction kept 9 bases outside the gene matches. Germline V gene lookup returns CDR1 MNHNY and CDR2 SVGAGI (reference sequence).

The CDR3 region is CASSQGVNTEAFF. CDR3 nucleotide sequence: TGTGCCAGCAGCCAAGGGGTGAACACTGAAGCTTTCTTT. The rearrangement uses TRBV9 and TRBJ1-1; D possibly corresponds to TRBD1 (5 bases). The CDR3 sequence is 13 residues long. Germline V gene sequence: CDR1 SGDLS, CDR2 YYNGEE. V lost 4 bases and J 0 bases, leaving 7 bases between the germline ends.

This chain links TRBV6-4 with TRBJ1-5; no firm D call. CDR3 length: 13 amino acids. The V end was cut by 3 bases, the J end by 4 bases, with 7 bases between. The germline CDR1 and CDR2 sequences are MRHNA and SNTAGT. CDR3 region: CASSESVNQPQHF. CDR3 sequence (DNA): TGTGCCAGCAGTGAATCAGTGAATCAGCCCCAGCATTTT.

The gene calls are TRBV24-1 and TRBJ2-2; 7 bases map to TRBD1. CDR1 and CDR2 (germline): KGHDR, SFDVKD. This CDR3 is 19 amino acids long. V shed 2 bases and J 0 bases; nucleotides not matched to a gene: 11. CDR3 DNA: TGTGCCACCAGTGATTCTGAGGGGGCGCAAATACCGAACACCGGGGAGCTGTTTTTT. Amino acid sequence: CATSDSEGAQIPNTGELFF.